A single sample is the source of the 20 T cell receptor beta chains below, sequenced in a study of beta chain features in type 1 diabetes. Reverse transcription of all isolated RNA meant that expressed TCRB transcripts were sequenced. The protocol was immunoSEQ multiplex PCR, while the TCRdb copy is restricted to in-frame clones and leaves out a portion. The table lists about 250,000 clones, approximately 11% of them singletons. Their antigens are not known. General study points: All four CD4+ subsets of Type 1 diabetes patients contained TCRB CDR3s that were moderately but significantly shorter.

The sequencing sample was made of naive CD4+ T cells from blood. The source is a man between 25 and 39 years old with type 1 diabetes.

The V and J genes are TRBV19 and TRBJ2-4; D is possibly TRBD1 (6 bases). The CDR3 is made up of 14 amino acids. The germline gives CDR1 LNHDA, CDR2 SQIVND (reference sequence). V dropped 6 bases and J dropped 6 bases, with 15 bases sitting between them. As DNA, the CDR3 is TGTGCCAGTAGAACCCCAGGGGCGCGAAACATTCAGTACTTC. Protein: CASRTPGARNIQYF. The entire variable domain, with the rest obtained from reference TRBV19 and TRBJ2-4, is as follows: DGGITQSPKYLFRKEGQNVTLSCEQNLNHDAMYWYRQDPGQGLRLIYYSQIVNDFQKGDIAEGYSVSREKKESFPLTVTSAQKNPTAFYLCASRTPGARNIQYFGAGTRLSVL.

Here the CDR3 DNA reads TGTGCCAGCAGGTTAGGGCCGGACACTGAAGCTTTCTTT. Encoded protein: CASRLGPDTEAFF. The chain employs TRBV7-3 and TRBJ1-1; no clear D gene. The length of the CDR3 is 13 residues. Trimming removed 6 bases from V and 3 bases from J, with 11 bases in between. CDR1 and CDR2 from the germline V gene are SGHTA and FQGTGA.

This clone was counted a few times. The DNA for the CDR3 is TGTGCCAGCCCCGCTCCAGGGGACTACGAGCAGTACTTC. Amino acid sequence: CASPAPGDYEQYF. The chain carries TRBV7-9 and TRBJ2-7; a possible D gene is TRBD1 (6 bases). The CDR3 spans 13 residues. Trimming took off 8 bases at V and 3 bases at J, with 14 bases between the two ends. The germline V gene encodes CDR1 SEHNR and CDR2 FQNEAQ (reference sequence).

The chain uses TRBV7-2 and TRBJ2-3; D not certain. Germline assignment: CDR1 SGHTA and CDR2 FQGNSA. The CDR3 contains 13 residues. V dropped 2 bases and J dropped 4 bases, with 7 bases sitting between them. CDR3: CASSLQRSDTQYF. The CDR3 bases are TGTGCCAGCAGCTTACAACGGTCAGATACGCAGTATTTT.

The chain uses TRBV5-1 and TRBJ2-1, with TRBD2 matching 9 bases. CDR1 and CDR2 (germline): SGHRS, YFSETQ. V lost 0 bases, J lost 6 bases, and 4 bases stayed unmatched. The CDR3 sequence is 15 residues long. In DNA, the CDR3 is TGCGCCAGCAGCTTGGGGCTAGCGGGGATCAATGAGCAGTTCTTC. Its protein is CASSLGLAGINEQFF.

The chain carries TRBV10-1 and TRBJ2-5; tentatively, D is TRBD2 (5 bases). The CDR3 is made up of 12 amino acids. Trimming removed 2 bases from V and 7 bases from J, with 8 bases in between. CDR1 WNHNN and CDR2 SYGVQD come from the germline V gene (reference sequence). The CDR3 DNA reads TGCGCCAGCAGTGAGAATGCGGGGACCCAGTACTTC. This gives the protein CASSENAGTQYF.

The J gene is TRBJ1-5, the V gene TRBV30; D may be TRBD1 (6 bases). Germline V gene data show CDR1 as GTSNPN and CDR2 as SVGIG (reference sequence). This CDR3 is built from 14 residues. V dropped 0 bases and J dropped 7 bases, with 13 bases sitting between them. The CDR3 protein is CAWSVGGQNQPQHF. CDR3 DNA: TGTGCCTGGAGTGTTGGGGGCCAGAACCAGCCCCAGCATTTT.

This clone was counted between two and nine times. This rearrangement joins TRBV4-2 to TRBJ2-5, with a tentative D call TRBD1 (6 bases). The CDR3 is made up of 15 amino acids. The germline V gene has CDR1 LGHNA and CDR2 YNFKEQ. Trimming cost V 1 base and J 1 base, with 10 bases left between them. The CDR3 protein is CASSQVGDIQETQYF. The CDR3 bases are TGTGCCAGCAGCCAAGTTGGGGACATCCAAGAGACCCAGTACTTC.

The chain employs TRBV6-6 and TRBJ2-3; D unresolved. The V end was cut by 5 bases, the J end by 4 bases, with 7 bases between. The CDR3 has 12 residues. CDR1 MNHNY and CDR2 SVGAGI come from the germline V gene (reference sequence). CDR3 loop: CASSLVPDTQYF. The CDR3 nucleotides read TGTGCCAGCAGTCTAGTCCCAGATACGCAGTATTTT.

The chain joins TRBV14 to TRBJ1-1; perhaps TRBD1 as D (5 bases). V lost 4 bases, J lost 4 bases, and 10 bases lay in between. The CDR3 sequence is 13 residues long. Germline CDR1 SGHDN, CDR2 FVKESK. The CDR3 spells CASSRRAATEAFF. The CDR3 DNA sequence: TGTGCCAGCAGCCGCAGGGCGGCCACTGAAGCTTTCTTT. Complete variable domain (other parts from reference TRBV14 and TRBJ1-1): EAGVTQFPSHSVIEKGQTVTLRCDPISGHDNLYWYRRVMGKEIKFLLHFVKESKQDESGMPNNRFLAERTGGTYSTLKVQPAELEDSGVYFCASSRRAATEAFFGQGTRLTVV.

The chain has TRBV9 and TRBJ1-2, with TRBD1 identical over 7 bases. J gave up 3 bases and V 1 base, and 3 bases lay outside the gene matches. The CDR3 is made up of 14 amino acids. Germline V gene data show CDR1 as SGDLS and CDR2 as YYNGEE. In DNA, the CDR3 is TGTGCCAGCAGCGTATCAACAGGGGACTATGGCTACACCTTC. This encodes CASSVSTGDYGYTF.

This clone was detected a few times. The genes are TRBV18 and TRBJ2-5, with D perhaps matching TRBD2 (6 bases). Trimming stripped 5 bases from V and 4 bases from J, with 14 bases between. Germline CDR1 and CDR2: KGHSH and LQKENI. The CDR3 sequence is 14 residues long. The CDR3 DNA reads TGTGCCAGCTCATCCTCTAGCGAGGGAGAGACCCAGTACTTC. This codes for CASSSSSEGETQYF.

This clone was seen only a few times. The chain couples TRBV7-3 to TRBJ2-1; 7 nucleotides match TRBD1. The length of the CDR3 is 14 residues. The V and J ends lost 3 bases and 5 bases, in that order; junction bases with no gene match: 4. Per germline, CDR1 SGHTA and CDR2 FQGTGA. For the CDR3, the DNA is TGTGCCAGCAGCTTTACAGGGGACGACAATGAGCAGTTCTTC. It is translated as CASSFTGDDNEQFF. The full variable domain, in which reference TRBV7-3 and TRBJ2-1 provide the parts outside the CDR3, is GAGVSQTPSNKVTEKGKYVELRCDPISGHTALYWYRQSLGQGPEFLIYFQGTGAADDSGLPNDRFFAVRPEGSVSTLKIQRTERGDSAVYLCASSFTGDDNEQFFGPGTRLTVL.

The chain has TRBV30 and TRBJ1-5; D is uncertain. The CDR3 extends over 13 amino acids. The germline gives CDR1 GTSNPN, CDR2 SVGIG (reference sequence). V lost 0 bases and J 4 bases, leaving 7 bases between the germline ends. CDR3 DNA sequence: TGTGCCTGGAGTGTCCAGGCAAATCAGCCCCAGCATTTT. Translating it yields CAWSVQANQPQHF.

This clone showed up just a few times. Written as DNA, the CDR3 is TGCGCCAGCAGCTCCGTCCAGTCGAACACTGAAGCTTTCTTT. Translation: CASSSVQSNTEAFF. The chain uses TRBV5-1 and TRBJ1-1; D is undetermined. Per the germline V gene, CDR1 is SGHRS and CDR2 is YFSETQ. V lost 3 bases to trimming and J lost 1 base, with 10 bases between them. This CDR3 contains 14 residues.

CDR3 sequence reads: CSVEVLTAGTEAFF. CDR3 sequence (DNA): TGCAGCGTTGAAGTCTTAACGGCGGGCACTGAAGCTTTCTTT. The V gene is TRBV29-1, the J gene TRBJ1-1; unclear D gene. This CDR3 has 14 residues. Germline V gives CDR1 SQVTM, CDR2 ANQGSEA. V lost 1 base, J lost 4 bases, and 13 bases lay in between.

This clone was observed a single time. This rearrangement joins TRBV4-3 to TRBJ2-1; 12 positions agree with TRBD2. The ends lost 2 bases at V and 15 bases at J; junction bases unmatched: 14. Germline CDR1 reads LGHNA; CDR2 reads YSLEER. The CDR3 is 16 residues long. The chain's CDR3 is CASSQRGILAGGPLFF. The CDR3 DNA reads TGCGCCAGCAGCCAAAGAGGTATCCTAGCGGGGGGGCCATTGTTCTTC.

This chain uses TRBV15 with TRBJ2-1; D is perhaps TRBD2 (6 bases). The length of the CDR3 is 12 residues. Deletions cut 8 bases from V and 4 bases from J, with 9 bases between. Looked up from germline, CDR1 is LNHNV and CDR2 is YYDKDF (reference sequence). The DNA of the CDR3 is TGTGCCACCGCACTAGCTTACAATGAGCAGTTCTTC. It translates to CATALAYNEQFF.

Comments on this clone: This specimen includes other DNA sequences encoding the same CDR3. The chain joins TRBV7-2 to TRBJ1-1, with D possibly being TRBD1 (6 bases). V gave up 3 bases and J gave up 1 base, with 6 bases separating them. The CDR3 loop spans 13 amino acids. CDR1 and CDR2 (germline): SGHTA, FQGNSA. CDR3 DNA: TGTGCCAGCAGCTTGGACAGGAACACTGAAGCTTTCTTT. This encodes CASSLDRNTEAFF.

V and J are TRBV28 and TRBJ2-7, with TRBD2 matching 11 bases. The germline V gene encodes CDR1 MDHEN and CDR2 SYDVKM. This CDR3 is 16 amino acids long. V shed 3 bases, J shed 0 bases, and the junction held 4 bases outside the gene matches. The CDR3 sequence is CASSLIGTSGSYEQYF. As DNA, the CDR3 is TGTGCCAGCAGTTTGATTGGGACTAGCGGCTCCTACGAGCAGTACTTC.